These 19 T cell receptor beta chains share one sample of origin, sequenced in a study of PD-L1 blockade in urothelial cancer. Repertoires were generated with immunoSEQ multiplex PCR, while TCRdb's copy carries only in-frame clones and drops some. Found here are about 29,000 clones, more than 70% of them singletons; the top ten hold around 2.9%. The material sequenced was PBMCs, taken around atezolizumab (anti-PD-L1) treatment. All receptors come from a man aged 45-65 years with urothelial cancer.

The chain recombines TRBV19 with TRBJ2-5, with a possible D match to TRBD1 (6 bases). The CDR3 totals 13 residues. The germline V gene has CDR1 LNHDA and CDR2 SQIVND (reference sequence). V was clipped by 4 bases and J by 2 bases, with 8 bases between them. The CDR3 spells CASSTGQQETQYF. The DNA of the CDR3 is TGTGCCAGTAGTACCGGACAGCAAGAGACCCAGTACTTC.

The chain combines TRBV23-1 with TRBJ2-1, with D unresolved. TRBV23-1 is labeled an ORF, and its function is uncertain. V was clipped by 7 bases and J by 6 bases, with 7 bases between them. This CDR3 has 11 amino acids. The CDR3 sequence is CASITINEQFF. In DNA, the CDR3 is TGCGCCAGCATAACAATCAATGAGCAGTTCTTC.

The chain joins TRBV7-3 to TRBJ1-1; 7 bases line up with TRBD1. Germline CDR1 is SGHTA and CDR2 is FQGTGA. CDR3 length equals 15 residues. The trim removed 0 bases at V and 3 bases at J, leaving 4 bases unmatched. DNA for the CDR3: TGTGCCAGCAGCTTAACGTCAGGGGGATACACTGAAGCTTTCTTT. This sequence encodes CASSLTSGGYTEAFF.

The chain has TRBV25-1 and TRBJ1-4; D is unresolved. V gave up 1 base and J gave up 5 bases, with 5 bases separating them. The CDR3 has 13 amino acids. CDR1 MGHDK and CDR2 SYGVNS come from the germline V gene. The CDR3 sequence is CASSEFRNEKLFF. Here the CDR3 DNA reads TGTGCCAGCAGTGAATTCAGAAATGAAAAACTGTTTTTT.

This sequence joins TRBV5-8 and TRBJ1-2; a weak D match, TRBD1 (6 bases). This CDR3 is 15 amino acids long. Trimming took off 9 bases at V and 0 bases at J, with 18 bases between the two ends. Germline CDR1 is SGHTS and CDR2 is YDEGEE. CDR3 region: CATTNLEGANYGYTF. Here the CDR3 DNA reads TGTGCCACTACTAACCTCGAGGGGGCTAACTATGGCTACACCTTC.

This clone occurred a few times. V is TRBV27 and J is TRBJ2-7, with 9 bases aligning to TRBD1. Trimming took 6 bases from V and 6 from J; bases not matched to a gene: 9. The CDR3 runs 14 residues. Germline lookup yields CDR1 MNHEY and CDR2 SMNVEV (reference sequence). DNA for the CDR3: TGTGCCAGCAGCCCCGGGACAGGGCCCTTCGAGCAGTACTTC. Amino acid sequence: CASSPGTGPFEQYF.

The chain joins TRBV25-1 to TRBJ2-5, with 10 positions matching TRBD1. The CDR3 consists of 14 residues. The V segment lost 7 bases and the J segment 4 bases; nucleotides outside the gene matches: 6. The germline V gene has CDR1 MGHDK and CDR2 SYGVNS. This CDR3 is CASTPRDRGETQYF. Written as DNA, the CDR3 is TGTGCCAGCACTCCCCGGGACAGGGGAGAGACCCAGTACTTC. Complete variable domain (other parts from reference TRBV25-1 and TRBJ2-5): EADIYQTPRYLVIGTGKKITLECSQTMGHDKMYWYQQDPGMELHLIHYSYGVNSTEKGDLSSESTVSRIRTEHFPLTLESARPSHTSQYLCASTPRDRGETQYFGPGTRLLVL.

The chain couples TRBV7-9 to TRBJ2-1; D remains ambiguous. The germline V gene has CDR1 SEHNR and CDR2 FQNEAQ (reference sequence). Deletions cut 6 bases from V and 6 bases from J, with 24 bases between. This CDR3 is 17 amino acids long. This chain's CDR3 is CASRRQGTVAESNEQFF. The CDR3 DNA follows: TGTGCCAGCAGACGTCAAGGAACAGTGGCAGAGAGCAATGAGCAGTTCTTC.

The V and J genes are TRBV18 and TRBJ2-7, with 9 positions matching TRBD2. The CDR3 runs to 17 residues. Germline V gene sequence: CDR1 KGHSH, CDR2 LQKENI. Trimming cost V 4 bases and J 4 bases; bases outside gene matches: 14. CDR3 amino acids: CASSLGTSRSGGYEQYF. The CDR3 DNA reads as TGTGCCAGCTCACTTGGGACTAGCCGCTCCGGGGGGTACGAGCAGTACTTC.

V and J are TRBV6-1 and TRBJ1-3; D is possibly TRBD1 (5 bases). Germline V gene sequence: CDR1 MNHNS, CDR2 SASEGT. V shed 2 bases and J shed 1 base, with 18 bases lying between them. The CDR3 is made up of 18 amino acids. The CDR3 spells CASSESSDRFPSGNTIYF. For the CDR3, the DNA is TGTGCCAGCAGTGAATCAAGTGACAGATTCCCGTCTGGAAACACCATATATTTT.

This clone was detected only once. J is TRBJ2-7 and V is TRBV25-1, with 10 nucleotides matching TRBD2. V lost 3 bases, J lost 0 bases, and 5 bases stayed unmatched. The germline V gene encodes CDR1 MGHDK and CDR2 SYGVNS. The CDR3 covers 16 residues. The chain's CDR3 is CASSDLAGATSYEQYF. CDR3 in DNA: TGTGCCAGCAGTGATCTAGCGGGAGCGACCTCCTACGAGCAGTACTTC.

This clone is a singleton in its sample. The chain couples TRBV15 to TRBJ2-2; no firm D call. V dropped 0 bases and J dropped 6 bases, with 5 bases sitting between them. This CDR3 contains 13 residues. CDR1 and CDR2 from the germline V gene are LNHNV and YYDKDF (reference sequence). This chain's CDR3 is CATSRDPAGELFF. The DNA for the CDR3 is TGTGCCACCAGCAGAGATCCGGCCGGGGAGCTGTTTTTT. Looking up the rest from reference TRBV15 and TRBJ2-2 gives the full variable domain: DAMVIQNPRYQVTQFGKPVTLSCSQTLNHNVMYWYQQKSSQAPKLLFHYYDKDFNNEADTPDNFQSRRPNTSFCFLDIRSPGLGDTAMYLCATSRDPAGELFFGEGSRLTVL.

The chain carries TRBV18 and TRBJ1-6; D not resolved. With 5 bases removed from V and 8 bases from J, the gap between germline ends came to 10 bases. The CDR3 has 13 residues. In germline, CDR1 is KGHSH, CDR2 LQKENI. The chain's CDR3 is CASSGDGDSPLHF. In DNA form, the CDR3 reads TGTGCCAGCTCAGGTGACGGGGATTCACCCCTCCACTTT.

V usage is TRBV30 and J usage is TRBJ1-1; D perhaps matches TRBD1 (5 bases). The CDR3 runs 13 residues. Trimming took 4 bases from V and 5 from J, leaving 14 bases between them. Germline V lookup: CDR1 GTSNPN, CDR2 SVGIG (reference sequence). The DNA for the CDR3 is TGTGCCTGGATGCTGGGGCCACCTACTGAAGCTTTCTTT. It specifies CAWMLGPPTEAFF.

The V call is TRBV27, the J call TRBJ1-5; no firm D call. The CDR3 is 15 amino acids. Trimming took 3 bases from V and 0 from J, leaving 9 bases between them. Looked up from germline, CDR1 is MNHEY and CDR2 is SMNVEV (reference sequence). CDR3 bases: TGTGCCAGCAGTTTTTCCCTTCTTAGCAATCAGCCCCAGCATTTT. The encoded protein is CASSFSLLSNQPQHF.

The rearrangement joins TRBV2 to TRBJ2-5, with D maybe TRBD1 (6 bases). Germline assignment: CDR1 SNHLY and CDR2 FYNNEI. V lost 6 bases to trimming and J lost 1 base, with 15 bases between them. This CDR3 is built from 15 residues. CDR3 protein: CASRSGTSSQETQYF. CDR3 DNA sequence: TGTGCCAGCAGGTCCGGGACAAGCTCCCAAGAGACCCAGTACTTC.

The chain recombines TRBV4-3 with TRBJ2-5; possible D gene TRBD1, 5 bases. This CDR3 is 13 amino acids long. Germline V gene sequence: CDR1 LGHNA, CDR2 YSLEER. Trimming took 3 bases from V and 5 from J, leaving 10 bases between them. The CDR3 loop is CASSQSGFETQYF. The CDR3 nucleotides are TGCGCCAGCAGCCAGTCAGGGTTTGAGACCCAGTACTTC.

The chain couples TRBV7-2 to TRBJ2-5; possible D gene TRBD2, 6 bases. The V gene's germline CDR1 is SGHTA and CDR2 FQGNSA. The V gene lost 0 bases and the J gene lost 1 base, with 6 bases spanning the gap. CDR3 length: 14 residues. The DNA of the CDR3 is TGTGCCAGCAGCTTAGCCGGGGGCCAAGAGACCCAGTACTTC. Amino acids: CASSLAGGQETQYF.

The chain couples TRBV28 to TRBJ2-7; 9 bases are shared with TRBD1. The CDR3 length is 15 residues. The junction had 10 bases not matched to a gene; V was cut back by 3 bases and J by 7 bases. Germline V gene lookup returns CDR1 MDHEN and CDR2 SYDVKM. The CDR3 sequence: CASSFRDRDLREQYF. CDR3 DNA: TGTGCCAGCAGTTTCAGGGACAGGGATTTAAGAGAGCAGTACTTC.